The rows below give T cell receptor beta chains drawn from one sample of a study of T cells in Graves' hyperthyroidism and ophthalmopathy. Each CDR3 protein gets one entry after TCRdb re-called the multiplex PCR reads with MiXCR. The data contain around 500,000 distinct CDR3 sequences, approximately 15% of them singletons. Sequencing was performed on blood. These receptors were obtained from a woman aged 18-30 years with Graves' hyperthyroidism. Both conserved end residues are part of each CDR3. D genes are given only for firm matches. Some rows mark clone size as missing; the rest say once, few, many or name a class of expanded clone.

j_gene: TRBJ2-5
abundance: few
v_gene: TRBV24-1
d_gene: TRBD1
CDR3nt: TGTGCCACCAGTGACACCGGGACAGGAGAGACCCAGTACTTC
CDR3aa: CATSDTGTGETQYF

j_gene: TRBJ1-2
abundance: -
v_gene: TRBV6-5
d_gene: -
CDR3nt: TGTGCCAGCAGTTACGGGATGGGGCAGGGTAGTACTTACACCTTC
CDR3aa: CASSYGMGQGSTYTF

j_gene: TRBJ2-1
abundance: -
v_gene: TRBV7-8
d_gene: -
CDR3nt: TGTGCCAGCAGCTCACCAGATGGATGTGAGCAGTTCTTC
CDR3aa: CASSSPDGCEQFF

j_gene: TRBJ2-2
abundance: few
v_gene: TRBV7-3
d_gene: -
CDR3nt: TGTGCCAGCACCGAACAGGGCGGCGTCACCGGGGAGCTGTTTTTT
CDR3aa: CASTEQGGVTGELFF

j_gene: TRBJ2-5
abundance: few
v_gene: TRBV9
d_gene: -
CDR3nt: TGTGCCAGCAGCGTAAATACGGAAGAGACCCAGTACTTC
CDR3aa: CASSVNTEETQYF

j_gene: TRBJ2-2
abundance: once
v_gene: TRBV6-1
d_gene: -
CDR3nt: TGTGCCAGCAGTCCCGGGACGGGCACCGGGGAGCTGTTTTTT
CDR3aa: CASSPGTGTGELFF

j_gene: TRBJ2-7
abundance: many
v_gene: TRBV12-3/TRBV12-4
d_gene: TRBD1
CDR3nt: TGTGCCAGCAGTTGGACAGGGGCCCTTACCTACGAGCAGTACTTC
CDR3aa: CASSWTGALTYEQYF

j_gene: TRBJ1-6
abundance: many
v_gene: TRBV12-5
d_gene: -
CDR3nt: TGTGCTAGTGGCCCCGGGACGGGTAATTCACCCCTCCACTTT
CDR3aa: CASGPGTGNSPLHF

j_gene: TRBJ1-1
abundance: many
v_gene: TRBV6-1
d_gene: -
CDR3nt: TGTGCCAGCAGTGAAGCGCTTTACAGGGATGGGACTGAAGCTTTCTTT
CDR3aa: CASSEALYRDGTEAFF

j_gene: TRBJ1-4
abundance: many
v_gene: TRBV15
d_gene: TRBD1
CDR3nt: TGTGCCACCAGCAGAGACAGGGGGCGCGAAAAACTGTTTTTT
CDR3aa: CATSRDRGREKLFF

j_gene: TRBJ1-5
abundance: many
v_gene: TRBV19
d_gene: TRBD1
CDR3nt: TGTGCCAGTAGCTACAGGGACAGTCAGCCCCAGCATTTT
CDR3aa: CASSYRDSQPQHF

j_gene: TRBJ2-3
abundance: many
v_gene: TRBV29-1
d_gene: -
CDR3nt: TGCAGCGTTGAGAGCGGAACAGATACGCAGTATTTT
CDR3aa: CSVESGTDTQYF

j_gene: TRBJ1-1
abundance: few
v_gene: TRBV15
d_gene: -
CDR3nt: TGTGCCACCAGCAGGGCGGAAAGTCGTTATGTAGCTTTCTTT
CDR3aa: CATSRAESRYVAFF

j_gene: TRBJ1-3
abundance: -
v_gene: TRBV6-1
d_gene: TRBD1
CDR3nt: TGTGCCAGCAGTGAGACAGGGGGCCCCTCTGGAAACACCATATATTTT
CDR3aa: CASSETGGPSGNTIYF

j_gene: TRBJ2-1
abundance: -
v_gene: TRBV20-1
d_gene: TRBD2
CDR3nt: TGCAGTGCCCACCGGGGGGGGTACAATGAGCAGTTCTTC
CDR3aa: CSAHRGGYNEQFF

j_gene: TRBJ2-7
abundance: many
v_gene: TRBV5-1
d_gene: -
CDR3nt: TGCGCCAGCAGCCCTCAGCCGACTAGTAGCTACGAGCAGTACTTC
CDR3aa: CASSPQPTSSYEQYF

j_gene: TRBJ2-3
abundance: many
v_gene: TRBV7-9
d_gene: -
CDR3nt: TGTGCCAGCAGCCCCAGATTACACTCGTCGGATACGCAGTATTTT
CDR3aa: CASSPRLHSSDTQYF

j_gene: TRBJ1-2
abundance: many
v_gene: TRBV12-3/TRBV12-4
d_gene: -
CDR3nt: TGTGCCAGCAGCTTTATGGGGCCCGGGGCCTACACCTTC
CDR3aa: CASSFMGPGAYTF

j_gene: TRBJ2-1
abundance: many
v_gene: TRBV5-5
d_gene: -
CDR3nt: TGTGCCAGCAGCTTGGACAGCCCTAATGAGCAGTTCTTC
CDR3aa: CASSLDSPNEQFF

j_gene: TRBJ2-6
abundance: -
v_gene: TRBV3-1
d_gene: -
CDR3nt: TGTGCCAGCAGCCCCGCCCCCGGGGCCAACGTCCTGACTTTC
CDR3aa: CASSPAPGANVLTF

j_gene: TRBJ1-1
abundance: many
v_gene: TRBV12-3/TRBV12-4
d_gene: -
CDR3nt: TGTGCCAGCAGTTGGGGGCCAGGGTCTGAAGCTTTCTTT
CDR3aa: CASSWGPGSEAFF

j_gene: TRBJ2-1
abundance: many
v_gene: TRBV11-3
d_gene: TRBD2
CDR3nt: TGTGCCAGCAGCTTGAGCGGGAGGAACAATGAGCAGTTCTTC
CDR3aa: CASSLSGRNNEQFF

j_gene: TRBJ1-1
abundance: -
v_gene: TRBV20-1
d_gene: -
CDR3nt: TGCAGTGCTAAGTGGGAAGGGCCTGAAGCTTTCTTT
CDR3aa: CSAKWEGPEAFF

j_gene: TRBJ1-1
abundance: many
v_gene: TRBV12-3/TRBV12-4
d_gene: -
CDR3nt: TGTGCCAGCAGTTTTAATCCGGGCCTCGGTGCGGATGAAGCTTTCTTT
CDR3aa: CASSFNPGLGADEAFF

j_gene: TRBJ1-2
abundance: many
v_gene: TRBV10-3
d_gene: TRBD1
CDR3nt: TGTGCCATCAGTGATACCGGGACAGGGGAGGATGGCTACACCTTC
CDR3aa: CAISDTGTGEDGYTF

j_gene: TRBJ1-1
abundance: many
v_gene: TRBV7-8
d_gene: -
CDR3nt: TGTGCCAGCAGCGGGACGCGGGGCGCGGGCGCTTTCTTT
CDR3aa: CASSGTRGAGAFF

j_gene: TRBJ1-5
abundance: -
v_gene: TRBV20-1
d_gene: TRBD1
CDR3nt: TGCAGTGCTAGACACGGACAGGGGGGGTTCGATCAGCCCCAGCATTTT
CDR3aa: CSARHGQGGFDQPQHF

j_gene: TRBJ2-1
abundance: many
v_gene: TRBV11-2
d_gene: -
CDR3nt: TGTGCCAGCACCCGAACAGGCTACAATGAGCAGTTCTTC
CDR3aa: CASTRTGYNEQFF

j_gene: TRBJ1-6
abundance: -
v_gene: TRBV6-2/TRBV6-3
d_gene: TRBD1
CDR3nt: TGTGCCAGCAGGAGGGACAGTTATAATTCACCCCTCCACTTT
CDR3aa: CASRRDSYNSPLHF

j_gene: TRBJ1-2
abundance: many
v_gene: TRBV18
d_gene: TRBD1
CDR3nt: TGTGCCAGCTCACCAGGACAGGGGGACCCGTTTGGCTACACCTTC
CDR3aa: CASSPGQGDPFGYTF

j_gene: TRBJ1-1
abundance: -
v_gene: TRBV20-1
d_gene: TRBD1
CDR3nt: TGCAGTGCTAGAGGTTCAGGGGGGAACAGTGAAGCTTTCTTT
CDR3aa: CSARGSGGNSEAFF

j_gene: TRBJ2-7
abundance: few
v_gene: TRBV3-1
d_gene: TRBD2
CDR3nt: TGTGCCAGCAGCCAAGTGTGGGGGAGGCTAGCGGGAGACGAGCAGTACTTC
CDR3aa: CASSQVWGRLAGDEQYF

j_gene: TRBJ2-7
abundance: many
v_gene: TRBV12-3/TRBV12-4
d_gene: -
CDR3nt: TGTGCCAGCAGTTTGGGGAACAGGCTTTCCGACGAGCAGTACTTC
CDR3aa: CASSLGNRLSDEQYF

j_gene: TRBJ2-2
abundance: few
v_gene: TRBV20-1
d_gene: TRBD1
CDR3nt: TGCAGTGCTAGAGGGGCGACAGGGGGGACCGGGGAGCTGTTTTTT
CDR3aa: CSARGATGGTGELFF

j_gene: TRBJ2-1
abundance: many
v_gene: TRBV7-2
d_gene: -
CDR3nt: TGTGCCAGCAGCTCCAGGGTTGGGTCCTCCTACAATGAGCAGTTCTTC
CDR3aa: CASSSRVGSSYNEQFF

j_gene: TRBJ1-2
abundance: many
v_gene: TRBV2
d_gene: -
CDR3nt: TGTGCCAGCAGGAGGGATTATTCCGACTATGGCTACACCTTC
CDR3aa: CASRRDYSDYGYTF

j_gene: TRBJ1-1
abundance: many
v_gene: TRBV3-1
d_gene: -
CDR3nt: TGTGCCAGCAGCCGCAGGGGCTATAGGGACACTGAAGCTTTCTTT
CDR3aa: CASSRRGYRDTEAFF

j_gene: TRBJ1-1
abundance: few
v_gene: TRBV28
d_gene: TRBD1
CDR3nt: TGTGCCAGCAGTTCATTCCCTGGACAGGGGGCCACTGAAGCTTTCTTT
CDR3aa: CASSSFPGQGATEAFF

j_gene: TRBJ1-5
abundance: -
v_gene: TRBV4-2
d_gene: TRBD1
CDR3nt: TGTGCCAGCAGCCAAGGGACAGGGTGGGACAATCAGCCCCAGCATTTT
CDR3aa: CASSQGTGWDNQPQHF

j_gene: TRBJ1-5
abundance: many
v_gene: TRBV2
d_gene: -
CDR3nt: TGTGCCAGCAGTGAAGATACAGTGGATCAGCCCCAGCATTTT
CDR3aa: CASSEDTVDQPQHF

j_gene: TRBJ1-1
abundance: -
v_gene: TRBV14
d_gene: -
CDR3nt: TGTGCCAGCAGAGAGGAGACATTGAACACTGAAGCTTTCTTT
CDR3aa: CASREETLNTEAFF

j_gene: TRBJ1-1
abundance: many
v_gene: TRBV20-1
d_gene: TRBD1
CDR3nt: TGCAGTGCTATCACTCTGGGACAGGGGAACACTGAAGCTTTCTTT
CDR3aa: CSAITLGQGNTEAFF

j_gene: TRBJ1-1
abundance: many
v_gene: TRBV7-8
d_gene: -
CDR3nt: TGTGCCAGCAGCTCAGACAGACTAAATCCCCTCATGAACACTGAAGCTTTCTTT
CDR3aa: CASSSDRLNPLMNTEAFF

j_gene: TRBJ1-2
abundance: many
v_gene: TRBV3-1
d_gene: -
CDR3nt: TGTGCCAGCAGCCAAGACAGTTACTATGGCTACACCTTC
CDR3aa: CASSQDSYYGYTF

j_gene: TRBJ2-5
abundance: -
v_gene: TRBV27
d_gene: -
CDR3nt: TGTGCCAGCACCATTCGGGACCCGGGACGGACGCAAGAGACCCAGTACTTC
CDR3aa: CASTIRDPGRTQETQYF

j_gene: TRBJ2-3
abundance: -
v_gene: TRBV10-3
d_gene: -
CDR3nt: TGTGCCATCAGTGCCCCGGGGACCGAACCCACAGATACGCAGTATTTT
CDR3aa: CAISAPGTEPTDTQYF